The 20 T cell receptor delta chains reported below all come from one sample, sequenced in a study of gamma-delta chains in newborns, infants, children. With CATT, TCRdb re-called clones from the reads. The table records more than 14,000 delta-chain clones, about 7% of them present only once. The sequenced material came from blood. These receptors all stem from a child who was a newborn, infant or young child, either healthy, febrile or measles-vaccinated (not recorded which).

As DNA, the CDR3 is TGTGCCTGTGACCCCCTGGTGGGGGGGGCCCGACAGATGTTTTTC. Residues: CACDPLVGGARQMFF. The chain employs TRDV2 and TRDJ3; possibly TRDD3 for D (6 bases). Per the germline V gene, CDR1 is GEAIGNYY and CDR2 is EKD. The CDR3 has 15 amino acids. Trimming cost V 3 bases and J 11 bases, with 16 bases left between them.

The sample holds a few counts of this clone. A much larger clone differs from this one at a single base, so this may be a read error. Other DNA sequences within the sample encode an identical CDR3. The V gene is TRDV2, the J gene TRDJ3; 7 nucleotides align to TRDD3. CDR1 and CDR2 from the germline V gene are GEAIGNYY and EKD. The CDR3 totals 17 residues. The CDR3 sequence: CACDVLGSSWDTRQMFF. The CDR3 region has the DNA TGTGCCTGTGACGTACTGGGGAGCTCCTGGGACACCCGGCAGATGTTTTTC.

This chain uses TRDV1 with TRDJ1; TRDD3 is a possible D gene (5 bases). CDR3 length: 19 amino acids. V was clipped by 9 bases and J by 0 bases, with 29 bases between them. Germline V gives CDR1 TSWWSYY, CDR2 QGS. The CDR3 coding sequence is TGTGCTCTCGTGACGGAACTGGAGAACCCTCCCGCTTACACCGATAAACTCATCTTT. Translation: CALVTELENPPAYTDKLIF.

Worth noting for this clone: At one end the junction does not follow the germline gene, possibly because of a read error. Other nucleotide sequences in the sample specify the same CDR3. The J gene is TRDJ3, the V gene TRDV2, with D possibly matching TRDD3 (5 bases). The CDR3 runs to 19 residues. CDR1 and CDR2 (germline): GEAIGNYY, EKD. DNA of the CDR3: TGCGCCTGTGACATACTAGGGATTGGTAGCTCCTGGGACACCCGACAGATGTTTTTC. This sequence encodes CACDILGIGSSWDTRQMFF.

The chain recombines TRDV2 with TRDJ3; TRDD3 matches at 8 bases. V was clipped by 2 bases and J by 0 bases; unmatched bases: 5. The CDR3 spans 18 residues. Germline V lookup: CDR1 GEAIGNYY, CDR2 EKD. CDR3 sequence reads: CACDILGAFSWDTRQMFF. The CDR3 nucleotides read TGTGCCTGTGACATACTGGGGGCTTTCTCCTGGGACACCCGACAGATGTTTTTC.

This clone was counted between two and nine times. This chain connects TRDV2 to TRDJ2, with TRDD3 matching 11 bases. Germline CDR1 is GEAIGNYY and CDR2 is EKD. The CDR3 extends over 15 amino acids. Losses at the gene ends were 5 bases for V and 3 bases for J; bases not matched to a gene: 4. CDR3 DNA sequence: TGTGCCTGTGGCACACTGGGGGATATGACAGCACAACTCTTCTTT. Its translation: CACGTLGDMTAQLFF.

The J gene is TRDJ3, the V gene TRDV2, with 13 bases lining up with TRDD3. The germline gives CDR1 GEAIGNYY, CDR2 EKD. Germline trimming cut 0 bases from V and 0 bases from J; bases unmatched to any gene: 10. This CDR3 has 22 residues. The CDR3 DNA sequence: TGTGCCTGTGACACCGTTACTGGGGGATACGCAAAAAGCTCCTGGGACACCCGACAGATGTTTTTC. Translating it yields CACDTVTGGYAKSSWDTRQMFF.

Worth noting for this clone: One base away lies a much larger clone, so this may be a sequencing read error. The rearrangement uses TRDV2 and TRDJ2, with 9 bases that match TRDD3. The germline V gene encodes CDR1 GEAIGNYY and CDR2 EKD. The CDR3 totals 16 residues. CDR3: CACGTVGDTLTAQLFF. Written as DNA, the CDR3 is TGTGCCTGTGGCACCGTGGGGGATACTTTGACAGCACAACTCTTCTTT.

To note about this clone: Sequence at one end of the junction differs from germline and may be a read error. This chain joins TRDV2 and TRDJ3; 8 nucleotides agree with TRDD3. Germline values: CDR1 GEAIGNYY, CDR2 EKD. The CDR3 loop spans 19 amino acids. CDR3 DNA sequence: TGTGCCTGTGACACCGTACTGGGGGCTAGCTCCCGGGACACTCGACAGATGTTTTTC. Amino acid sequence: CACDTVLGASSRDTRQMFF.

Comments on this clone: Compared with germline, one end of the junction differs, possibly owing to a read error. Other DNA sequences within the sample encode an identical CDR3. The chain carries TRDV2 and TRDJ1; 8 nucleotides align to TRDD3. CDR1 GEAIGNYY and CDR2 EKD come from the germline V gene. This CDR3 spans 16 amino acids. CDR3 DNA sequence: TGTGCCTGCGACACCAGAGGTGGGGGATCAGCCGATAAACTCATCTTT. Its protein is CACDTRGGGSADKLIF.

This clone was counted ten times or more. The chain uses TRDV2 and TRDJ3; 11 bases align to TRDD3. The V gene's germline CDR1 is GEAIGNYY and CDR2 EKD. V lost 3 bases to trimming and J lost 2 bases; unmatched junction nucleotides: 8. The CDR3 is 19 residues long. The CDR3 spells CACDPLGDTRTWDTRQMFF. Written as DNA, the CDR3 is TGTGCCTGTGACCCTCTGGGGGATACACGTACCTGGGACACCCGACAGATGTTTTTC.

With regard to this clone: The sample carries other DNA sequences with the same CDR3. The rearrangement uses TRDV2 and TRDJ1, with TRDD3 identical over 12 bases. The CDR3 has 16 residues. CDR1 GEAIGNYY and CDR2 EKD come from the germline V gene. V trimming: 1 base; J trimming: 0 bases; junction bases outside the gene matches: 2. The CDR3, as DNA: TGTGCCTGTGACACGCTGGGGGATACGTACACCGATAAACTCATCTTT. Protein sequence: CACDTLGDTYTDKLIF.

This clone showed up just a few times. This sample also contains other DNA sequences that code for the same CDR3. V gene TRDV2 combines with J gene TRDJ3; 13 bases agree with TRDD3. Germline V gene data show CDR1 as GEAIGNYY and CDR2 as EKD. V shed 3 bases, J shed 4 bases, and the junction held 8 bases outside the gene matches. The CDR3 extends over 19 amino acids. The DNA of the CDR3 is TGTGCCTGTGACTCCGTACTGGGGGATACGTCTTGGGACACCCGACAGATGTTTTTC. Translated, it gives CACDSVLGDTSWDTRQMFF.

Remarks on this clone: The same CDR3 also results from other DNA sequences found in this sample. The chain recombines TRDV2 with TRDJ3; 11 nucleotides agree with TRDD3. V was pared by 0 bases and J by 0 bases, with 6 bases of the junction left unmatched. CDR1 and CDR2 from the germline V gene are GEAIGNYY and EKD. The CDR3 has 20 amino acids. As DNA, the CDR3 is TGTGCCTGTGACACCTTACTGGGGGATATGAGCTCCTGGGACACCCGACAGATGTTTTTC. Its translation: CACDTLLGDMSSWDTRQMFF.

A word on this clone: A read error may be the cause here, since a much bigger clone is one base away. The chain joins TRDV2 to TRDJ3; possible D gene TRDD3, 5 bases. This CDR3 region has 18 residues. The V gene lost 3 bases and the J gene lost 0 bases, with 14 bases spanning the gap. In germline, CDR1 is GEAIGNYY, CDR2 EKD. CDR3 residues: CACDLLVGRSWDTRQMFF. In nucleotides, the CDR3 is TGTGCCTGTGACCTACTGGTGGGTCGCTCCTGGGACACCCGACAGATGTTTTTC.

A note on this clone: The same CDR3 also results from other DNA sequences found in this sample. V and J are TRDV3 and TRDJ2; D gene ambiguous. The germline V gene has CDR1 TVYSNPD and CDR2 GDNSRS (reference sequence). The length of the CDR3 is 12 residues. The V end was cut by 0 bases, the J end by 8 bases, with 10 bases between. For the CDR3, the DNA is TGTGCCTTTAGGGTCCTGGCGGCACAACTCTTCTTT. Amino acids: CAFRVLAAQLFF.

This clone was picked up a small number of times. In DNA form, the CDR3 reads TGTGCCTGTGACACCGCTGGGGTCCTCTCCTGGGACACCCGACAGATGTTTTTC. Its protein is CACDTAGVLSWDTRQMFF. This sequence joins TRDV2 and TRDJ3; the D gene is possibly TRDD3 (6 bases). V was shortened by 0 bases and J by 0 bases, with 11 bases between the two germline ends. Germline V gene data show CDR1 as GEAIGNYY and CDR2 as EKD. The CDR3 consists of 18 residues.

With regard to this clone: A much larger clone is a single base away; this may be a read error. This sequence joins TRDV2 and TRDJ3, with 7 bases lining up with TRDD3. Per the germline V gene, CDR1 is GEAIGNYY and CDR2 is EKD. The CDR3 has 21 amino acids. Germline trimming cut 1 base from V and 1 base from J; bases unmatched to any gene: 15. The DNA of the CDR3 is TGTGCCTGTGACACGGTTCATACTGGGGTATACGCGTCCTGGGACACCCGACAGATGTTTTTC. It yields the protein CACDTVHTGVYASWDTRQMFF.

The V and J genes are TRDV2 and TRDJ2; TRDD3 matches at 10 bases. The germline CDR1 and CDR2 sequences are GEAIGNYY and EKD. CDR3 length equals 14 residues. Losses at the gene ends were 6 bases for V and 0 bases for J; bases not matched to a gene: 0. The CDR3 nucleotides are TGTGCCTGTACTGGGGGATCTTTGACAGCACAACTCTTCTTT. Translated, it gives CACTGGSLTAQLFF.

Points on this clone: The translation of this DNA and the TCRdb protein of a much larger clone differ at residue 4, probably owing to a read error; the protein shown here is translated from the DNA. The rearrangement joins TRDV2 to TRDJ3; 11 nucleotides agree with TRDD3. The CDR3 consists of 16 residues. The germline gives CDR1 GEAIGNYY, CDR2 EKD. In nucleotides, the CDR3 is TGTGCCTGTTACACCTGGGGGATACTGGACACCCGACAGATGTTTTTC. Its protein is CACYTWGILDTRQMFF.